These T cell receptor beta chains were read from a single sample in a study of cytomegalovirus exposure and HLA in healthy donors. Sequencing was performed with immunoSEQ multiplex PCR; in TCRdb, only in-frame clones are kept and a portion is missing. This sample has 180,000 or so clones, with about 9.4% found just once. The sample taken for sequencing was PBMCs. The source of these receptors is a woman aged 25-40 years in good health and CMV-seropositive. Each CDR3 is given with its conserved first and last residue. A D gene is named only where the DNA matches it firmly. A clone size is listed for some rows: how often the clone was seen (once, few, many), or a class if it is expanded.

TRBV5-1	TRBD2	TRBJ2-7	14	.	TGCGCCAGCAGCTTGAGGACTAGCGGGAGCGAGCAGTACTTC	CASSLRTSGSEQYF
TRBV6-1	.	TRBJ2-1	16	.	TGTGCCAGCAGTGAAGCGCAACGCGGGATTATCAATGAGCAGTTCTTC	CASSEAQRGIINEQFF
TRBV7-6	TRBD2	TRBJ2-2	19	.	TGTGCCAGCAGCCTACCCCTCGGGCAGGCGGGAGCGGGCACCGGGGAGCTGTTTTTT	CASSLPLGQAGAGTGELFF
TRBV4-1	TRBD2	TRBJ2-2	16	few	TGCGCCAGCAGCCCGGGACTAATCCAGAACACCGGGGAGCTGTTTTTT	CASSPGLIQNTGELFF
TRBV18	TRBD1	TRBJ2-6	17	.	TGTGCCAGCTCACCACCGGGACAGAACTCTGGGGCCAACGTCCTGACTTTC	CASSPPGQNSGANVLTF
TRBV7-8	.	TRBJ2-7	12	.	TGTGCCAGCAGCTTGAAAGCCAACGAGCAGTACTTC	CASSLKANEQYF
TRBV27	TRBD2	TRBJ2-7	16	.	TGTGCCAGCAGTTTGACTGCGGGAGGGCGGTCCTACGAGCAGTACTTC	CASSLTAGGRSYEQYF
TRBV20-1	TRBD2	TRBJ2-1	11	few	TGCAGTGCTCTAGCGGGAGATGAGCAGTTCTTC	CSALAGDEQFF
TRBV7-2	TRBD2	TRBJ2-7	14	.	TGTGCCAGCAGCTTCGGGGGGATCTCCTACGAGCAGTACTTC	CASSFGGISYEQYF
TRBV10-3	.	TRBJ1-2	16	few	TGTGCCATCAGTGAGCCTGTGACAGGCAACAACTATGGCTACACCTTC	CAISEPVTGNNYGYTF
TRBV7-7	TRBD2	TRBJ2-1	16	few	TGTGCCAGCAGCTCAAACCTAGCGGGCTCCTACAATGAGCAGTTCTTC	CASSSNLAGSYNEQFF
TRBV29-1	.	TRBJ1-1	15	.	TGCAGCGTTGCGGGGGGCTGGGGGATGAACACTGAAGCTTTCTTT	CSVAGGWGMNTEAFF
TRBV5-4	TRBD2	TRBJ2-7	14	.	TGTGCCAGCAGCCCGGGGACTAGCGGCTACGAGCAGTACTTC	CASSPGTSGYEQYF
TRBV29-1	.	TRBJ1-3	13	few	TGCAGCGTTGATGAGGGTGGTGGAAACACCATATATTTT	CSVDEGGGNTIYF
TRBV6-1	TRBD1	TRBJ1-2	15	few	TGTGCCAGCAGTGAAGGGACAGGACCCAACTATGGCTACACCTTC	CASSEGTGPNYGYTF
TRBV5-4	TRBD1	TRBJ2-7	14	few	TGTGCCAGCAGCCCCGGACAGGGAATCTACGAGCAGTACTTC	CASSPGQGIYEQYF
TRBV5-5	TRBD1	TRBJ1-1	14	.	TGTGCCAGCAGCTTTACAGGGGAAAGCACTGAAGCTTTCTTT	CASSFTGESTEAFF
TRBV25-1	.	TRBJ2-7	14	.	TGTGCCAGCACTAGCGAACACTTCTCCTACGAGCAGTACTTC	CASTSEHFSYEQYF
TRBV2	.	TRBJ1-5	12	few	TGTGCCAGCAGGGCTTCCAATCAGCCCCAGCATTTT	CASRASNQPQHF
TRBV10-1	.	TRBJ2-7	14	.	TGCGCCAGCAGCCCGGGTAGCGCCAGGGGCGAGCAGTACTTC	CASSPGSARGEQYF
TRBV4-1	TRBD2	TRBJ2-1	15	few	TGCGCCAGCAGCCAGGGGACTAGCGGATACAATGAGCAGTTCTTC	CASSQGTSGYNEQFF
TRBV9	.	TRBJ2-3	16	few	TGTGCCAGCAGCCACCGGGTGGCGGAGAGCACAGATACGCAGTATTTT	CASSHRVAESTDTQYF
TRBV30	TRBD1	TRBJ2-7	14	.	TGTGCCTCCGCCCGGGACAGGGGATCGTACGAGCAGTACTTC	CASARDRGSYEQYF
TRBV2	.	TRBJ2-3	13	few	TGTGCCAGCAGACCCGTAACAGGGGATACGCAGTATTTT	CASRPVTGDTQYF
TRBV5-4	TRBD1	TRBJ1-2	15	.	TGTGCCAGCAGCTTGGAGGCAGGGGGCTGGTATGGCTACACCTTC	CASSLEAGGWYGYTF
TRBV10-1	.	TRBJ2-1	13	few	TGCGCCAGCAGTGGGGCAGGGTATAATGAGCAGTTCTTC	CASSGAGYNEQFF
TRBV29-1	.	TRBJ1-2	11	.	TGCAGCGTTGAAAGACAGGCCGGCTACACCTTC	CSVERQAGYTF
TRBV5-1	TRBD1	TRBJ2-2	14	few	TGCGCCAGCAGCTACGGGACAGAAGCCGGGGAGCTGTTTTTT	CASSYGTEAGELFF
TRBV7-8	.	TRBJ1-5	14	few	TGTGCTTCTTGGAACGGGGGGGGCAATCAGCCCCAGCATTTT	CASWNGGGNQPQHF
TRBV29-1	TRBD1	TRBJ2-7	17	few	TGCAGCGTTGAAGGATTGGGGGGACAGGGTGACTCCTACGAGCAGTACTTC	CSVEGLGGQGDSYEQYF
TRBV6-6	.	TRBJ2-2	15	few	TGTGCCAGCAGTTACCTTATCGCGAACACCGGGGAGCTGTTTTTT	CASSYLIANTGELFF
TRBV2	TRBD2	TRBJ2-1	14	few	TGTGCCAGCAGTCTCAGCGGGAGTCGCAATGAGCAGTTCTTC	CASSLSGSRNEQFF
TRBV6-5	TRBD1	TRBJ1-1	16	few	TGTGCCAGCAGTTACCGACGGGACAGGGGAGGGACTGAAGCTTTCTTT	CASSYRRDRGGTEAFF
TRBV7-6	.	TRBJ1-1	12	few	TGTGCCAGCAGCCAGGGGCGTACTGAAGCTTTCTTT	CASSQGRTEAFF
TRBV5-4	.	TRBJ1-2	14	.	TGTGCCAGCAGCCCCGCGGGGGTAAACTATGGCTACACCTTC	CASSPAGVNYGYTF
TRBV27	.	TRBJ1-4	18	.	TGTGCCAGCAGTTTATCCTCGGTCGGGGGGAGGCCTAATGAAAAACTGTTTTTT	CASSLSSVGGRPNEKLFF
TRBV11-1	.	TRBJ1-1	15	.	TGTGCCAGCAGCTTAGATCCAGGCCGGAACACTGAAGCTTTCTTT	CASSLDPGRNTEAFF
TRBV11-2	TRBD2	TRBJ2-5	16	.	TGTGCCAGCAGCGTAGGGACTAGCGGGAGGGGAGAGACCCAGTACTTC	CASSVGTSGRGETQYF
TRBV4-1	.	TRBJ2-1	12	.	TGCGCCAGCAGCCAACCAGTGGATGAGCAGTTCTTC	CASSQPVDEQFF
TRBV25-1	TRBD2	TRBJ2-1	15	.	TGTGCCAGCAGTCACCCTAGCGGGCCCTACAATGAGCAGTTCTTC	CASSHPSGPYNEQFF
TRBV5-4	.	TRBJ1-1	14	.	TGTGCCAGCAGTTTCCGACAGAGGAACACTGAAGCTTTCTTT	CASSFRQRNTEAFF
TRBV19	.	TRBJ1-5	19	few	TGTGCCAGTAGTATATTCTGGTCGCTCACACCCGATAGCAATCAGCCCCAGCATTTT	CASSIFWSLTPDSNQPQHF
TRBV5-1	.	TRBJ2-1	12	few	TGCGCCAGCACCGGGACTTTCAATGAGCAGTTCTTC	CASTGTFNEQFF
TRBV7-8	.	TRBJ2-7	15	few	TGTGCCAGCAGCTTAGAACCCTTGAGCTCCTACGAGCAGTACTTC	CASSLEPLSSYEQYF
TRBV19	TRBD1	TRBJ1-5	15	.	TGTGCCAGTAGTTCCAGCGGACAGGGCAATCAACCCCAGCATTTT	CASSSSGQGNQPQHF
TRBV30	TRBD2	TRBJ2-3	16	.	TGTGCCTGGAGTGTACCAAGCGGGGGACCCACAGATACGCAGTATTTT	CAWSVPSGGPTDTQYF
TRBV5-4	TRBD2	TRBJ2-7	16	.	TGTGCCAGCAGCTCTGTAGCGGGAGGGCTAGTGGTGGAGCAGTACTTC	CASSSVAGGLVVEQYF
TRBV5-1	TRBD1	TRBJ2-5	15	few	TGCGCCAGCAGCGCATTGACAGGGGGTGATGAGACCCAGTACTTC	CASSALTGGDETQYF
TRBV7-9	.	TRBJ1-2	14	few	TGTGCCAGCAGTCCATCTCGGTCTGTACGTGGCTACACCTTC	CASSPSRSVRGYTF
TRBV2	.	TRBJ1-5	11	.	TGTGCCAGCAGCGGGGATCAGCCCCAGCATTTT	CASSGDQPQHF
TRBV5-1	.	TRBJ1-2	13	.	TGCGCCAGCAGCTTGGGACTATCCAGCGGCTACACCTTC	CASSLGLSSGYTF
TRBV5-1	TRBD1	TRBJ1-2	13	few	TGCGCCAGCAGAATCGGGGACAGCTATGGCTACACCTTC	CASRIGDSYGYTF
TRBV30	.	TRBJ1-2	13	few	TGTGCCTGGAGAGGGGCTGCAAACTATGGCTACACCTTC	CAWRGAANYGYTF
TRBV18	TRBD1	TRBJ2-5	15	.	TGTGCCAGCTCACCTAGGACAGGGGGAGAAGAGACCCAGTACTTC	CASSPRTGGEETQYF
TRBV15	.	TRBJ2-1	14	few	TGTGCCACCAGCAGTACGGCTAGAATCAATGAGCAGTTCTTC	CATSSTARINEQFF
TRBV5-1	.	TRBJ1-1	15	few	TGCGCCAGCAGCTTGGCCCCGGGTTCTGTCACTGAAGCTTTCTTT	CASSLAPGSVTEAFF
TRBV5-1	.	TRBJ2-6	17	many	TGCGCCAGCAGCTTGAACGGTGAGGGAACTGGGGCCAACGTCCTGACTTTC	CASSLNGEGTGANVLTF
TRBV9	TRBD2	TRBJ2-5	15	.	TGTGCCAGCAGCGTAGCTAGCGGGTTCCAAGAGACCCAGTACTTC	CASSVASGFQETQYF
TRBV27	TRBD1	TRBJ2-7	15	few	TGTGCCAGCAGTTCGACAGGGAGCGGCTCCTACGAGCAGTACTTC	CASSSTGSGSYEQYF